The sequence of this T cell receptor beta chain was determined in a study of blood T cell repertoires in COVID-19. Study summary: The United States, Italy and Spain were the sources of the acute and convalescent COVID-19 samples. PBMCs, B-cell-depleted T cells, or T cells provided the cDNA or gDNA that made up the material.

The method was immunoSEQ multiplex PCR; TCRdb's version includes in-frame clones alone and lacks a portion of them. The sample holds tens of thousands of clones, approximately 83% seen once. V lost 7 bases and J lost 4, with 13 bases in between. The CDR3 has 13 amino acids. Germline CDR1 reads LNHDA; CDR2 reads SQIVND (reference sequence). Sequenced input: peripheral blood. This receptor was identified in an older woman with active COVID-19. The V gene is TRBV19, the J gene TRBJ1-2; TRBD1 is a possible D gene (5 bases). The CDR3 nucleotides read TGTGCCAGTACACGGACGGGGGGCTATGGCTACACCTTC. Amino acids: CASTRTGGYGYTF.